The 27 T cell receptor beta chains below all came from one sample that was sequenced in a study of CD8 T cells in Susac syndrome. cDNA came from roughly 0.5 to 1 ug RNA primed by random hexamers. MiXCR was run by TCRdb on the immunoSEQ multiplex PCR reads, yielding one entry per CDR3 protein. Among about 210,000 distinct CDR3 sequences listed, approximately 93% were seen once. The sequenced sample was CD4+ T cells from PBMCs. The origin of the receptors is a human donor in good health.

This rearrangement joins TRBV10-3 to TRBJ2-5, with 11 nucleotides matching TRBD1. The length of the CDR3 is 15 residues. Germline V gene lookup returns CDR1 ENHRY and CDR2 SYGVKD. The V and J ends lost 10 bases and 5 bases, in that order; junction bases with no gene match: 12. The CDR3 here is CASRTGGVGDETQYF. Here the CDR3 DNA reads TGTGCCAGCCGGACAGGGGGCGTCGGAGACGAGACCCAGTACTTC.

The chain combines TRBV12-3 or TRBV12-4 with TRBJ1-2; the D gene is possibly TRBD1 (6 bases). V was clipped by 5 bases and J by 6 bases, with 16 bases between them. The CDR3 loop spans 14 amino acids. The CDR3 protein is CASSVTGNSNGYTF. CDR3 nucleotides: TGTGCCAGCAGTGTCACAGGGAATTCGAATGGCTACACCTTC.

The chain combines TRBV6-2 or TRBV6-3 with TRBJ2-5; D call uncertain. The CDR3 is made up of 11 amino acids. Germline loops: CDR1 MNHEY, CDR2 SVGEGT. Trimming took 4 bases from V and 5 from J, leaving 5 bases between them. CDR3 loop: CASSSDETQYF. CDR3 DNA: TGTGCCAGCAGTTCCGACGAGACCCAGTACTTC.

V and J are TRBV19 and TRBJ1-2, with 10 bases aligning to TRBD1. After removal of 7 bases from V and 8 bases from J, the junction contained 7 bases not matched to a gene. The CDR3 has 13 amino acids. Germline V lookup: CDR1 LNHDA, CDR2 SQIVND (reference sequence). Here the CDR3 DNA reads TGTGCCAGTACCCGGGACAGGGGAGGAGGCTACACCTTC. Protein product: CASTRDRGGGYTF.

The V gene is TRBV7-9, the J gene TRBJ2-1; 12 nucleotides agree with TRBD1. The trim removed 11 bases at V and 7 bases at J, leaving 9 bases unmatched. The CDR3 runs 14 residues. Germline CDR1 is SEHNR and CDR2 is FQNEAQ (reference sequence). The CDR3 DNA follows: TGTGCCGGGGTCCCGGGACAGGGGGCAAATGAGCAGTTCTTC. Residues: CAGVPGQGANEQFF. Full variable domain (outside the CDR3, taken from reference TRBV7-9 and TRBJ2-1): DTGVSQNPRHKITKRGQNVTFRCDPISEHNRLYWYRQTLGQGPEFLTYFQNEAQLEKSRLLSDRFSAERPKGSFSTLEIQRTEQGDSAMYLCAGVPGQGANEQFFGPGTRLTVL.

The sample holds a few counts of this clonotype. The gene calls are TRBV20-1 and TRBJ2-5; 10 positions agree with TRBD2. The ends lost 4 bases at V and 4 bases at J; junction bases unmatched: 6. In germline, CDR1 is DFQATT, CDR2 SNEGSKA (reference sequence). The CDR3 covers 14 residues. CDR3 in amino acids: CSATSSGGAETQYF. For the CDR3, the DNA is TGCAGTGCTACCTCGAGCGGGGGGGCAGAGACCCAGTACTTC.

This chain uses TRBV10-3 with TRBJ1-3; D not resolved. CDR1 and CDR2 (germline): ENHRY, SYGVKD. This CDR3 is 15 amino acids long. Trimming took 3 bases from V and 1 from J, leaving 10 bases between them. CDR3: CAISDSGLSGNTIYF. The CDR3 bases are TGTGCCATCAGTGACTCAGGATTATCTGGAAACACCATATATTTT.

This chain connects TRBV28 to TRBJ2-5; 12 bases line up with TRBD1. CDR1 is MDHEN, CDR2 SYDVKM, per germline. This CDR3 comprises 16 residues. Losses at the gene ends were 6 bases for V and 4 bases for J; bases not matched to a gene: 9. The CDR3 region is CASRTLGTGGSETQYF. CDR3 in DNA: TGTGCCAGCAGAACCCTCGGGACAGGGGGCTCAGAGACCCAGTACTTC.

For the CDR3, the DNA is TGTGCCAGCAGCTTAAGAGGGGGACTCTCCTACAATGAGCAGTTCTTC. Translating gives CASSLRGGLSYNEQFF. The rearrangement uses TRBV7-3 and TRBJ2-1, with D perhaps given as TRBD1 or TRBD2 (6 bases each). Per germline, CDR1 SGHTA and CDR2 FQGTGA. This CDR3 spans 16 amino acids. V was trimmed by 1 base and J by 0 bases, leaving 10 bases between them.

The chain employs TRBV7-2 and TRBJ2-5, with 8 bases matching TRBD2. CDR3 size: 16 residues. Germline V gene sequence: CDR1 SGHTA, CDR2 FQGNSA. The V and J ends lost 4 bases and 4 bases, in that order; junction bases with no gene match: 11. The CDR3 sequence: CASSSRGGRVAETQYF. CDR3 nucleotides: TGTGCCAGCAGCTCCCGGGGGGGGAGGGTCGCAGAGACCCAGTACTTC.

For the CDR3, the DNA is TGTGCCAGCAGCCAGGGGGGCGTAGGTGAAAAACTGTTTTTT. Translated: CASSQGGVGEKLFF. This chain connects TRBV3-1 to TRBJ1-4; D might be TRBD1 (6 bases). The germline V and J ends were trimmed by 3 bases and 7 bases, with 12 bases remaining between them. CDR3 length: 14 residues. Per germline, CDR1 LGHDT and CDR2 YNNKEL (reference sequence).

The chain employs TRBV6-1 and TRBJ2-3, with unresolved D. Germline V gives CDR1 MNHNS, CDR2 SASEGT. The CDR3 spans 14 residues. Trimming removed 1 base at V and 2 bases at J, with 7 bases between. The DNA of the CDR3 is TGTGCCAGCAGTGAAGTGGGTAACACAGATACGCAGTATTTT. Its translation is CASSEVGNTDTQYF.

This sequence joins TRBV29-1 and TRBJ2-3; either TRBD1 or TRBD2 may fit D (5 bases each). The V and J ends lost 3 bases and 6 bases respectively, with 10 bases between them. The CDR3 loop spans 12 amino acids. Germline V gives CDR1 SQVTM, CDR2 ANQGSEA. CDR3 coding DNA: TGCAGCGTTGATGAGGGGTTGGATACGCAGTATTTT. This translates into CSVDEGLDTQYF.

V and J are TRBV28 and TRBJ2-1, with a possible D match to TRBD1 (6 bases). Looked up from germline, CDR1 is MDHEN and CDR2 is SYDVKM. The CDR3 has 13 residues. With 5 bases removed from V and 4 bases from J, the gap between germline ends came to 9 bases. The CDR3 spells CASSPDRYNEQFF. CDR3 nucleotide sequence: TGTGCCAGCAGTCCGGACAGATACAATGAGCAGTTCTTC.

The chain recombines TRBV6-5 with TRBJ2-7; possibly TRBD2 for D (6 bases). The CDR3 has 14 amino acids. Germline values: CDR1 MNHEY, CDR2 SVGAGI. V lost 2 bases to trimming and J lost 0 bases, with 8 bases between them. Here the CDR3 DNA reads TGTGCCAGCAGTTACGACGGGAGCTCCTACGAGCAGTACTTC. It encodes CASSYDGSSYEQYF.

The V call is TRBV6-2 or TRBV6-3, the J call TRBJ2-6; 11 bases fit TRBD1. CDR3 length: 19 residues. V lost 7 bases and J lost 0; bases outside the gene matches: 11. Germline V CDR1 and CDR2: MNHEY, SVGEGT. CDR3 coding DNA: TGTGCCAGCAACCGAAGGACAGGGGGCGTTAGCTCTGGGGCCAACGTCCTGACTTTC. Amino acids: CASNRRTGGVSSGANVLTF.

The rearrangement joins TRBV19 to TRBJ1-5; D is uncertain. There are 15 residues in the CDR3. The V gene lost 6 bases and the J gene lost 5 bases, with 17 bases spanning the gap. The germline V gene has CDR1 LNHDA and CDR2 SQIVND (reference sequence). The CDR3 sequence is CASSGFRTLDQPQHF. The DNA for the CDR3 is TGTGCCAGTAGCGGGTTTCGTACACTTGATCAGCCCCAGCATTTT. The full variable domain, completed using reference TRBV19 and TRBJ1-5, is DGGITQSPKYLFRKEGQNVTLSCEQNLNHDAMYWYRQDPGQGLRLIYYSQIVNDFQKGDIAEGYSVSREKKESFPLTVTSAQKNPTAFYLCASSGFRTLDQPQHFGDGTRLSIL.

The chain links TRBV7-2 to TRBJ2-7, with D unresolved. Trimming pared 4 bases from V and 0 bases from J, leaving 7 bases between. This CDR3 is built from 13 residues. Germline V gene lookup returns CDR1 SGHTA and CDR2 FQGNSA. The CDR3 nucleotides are TGTGCCAGCAGCTCTTCTAGCTCCTACGAGCAGTACGTC. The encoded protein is CASSSSSSYEQYV.

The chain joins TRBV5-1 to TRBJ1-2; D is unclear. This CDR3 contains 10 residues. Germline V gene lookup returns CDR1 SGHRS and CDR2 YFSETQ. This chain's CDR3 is CAPPGMGYTF. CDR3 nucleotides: TGCGCTCCCCCCGGGATGGGCTACACCTTC.

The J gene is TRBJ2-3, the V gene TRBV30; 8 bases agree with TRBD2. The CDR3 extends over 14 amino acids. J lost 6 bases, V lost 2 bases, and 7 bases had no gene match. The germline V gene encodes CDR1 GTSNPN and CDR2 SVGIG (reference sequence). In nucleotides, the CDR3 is TGTGCCTGGAGTAGTGGAGCGGGGGACGATACGCAGTATTTT. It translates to CAWSSGAGDDTQYF.

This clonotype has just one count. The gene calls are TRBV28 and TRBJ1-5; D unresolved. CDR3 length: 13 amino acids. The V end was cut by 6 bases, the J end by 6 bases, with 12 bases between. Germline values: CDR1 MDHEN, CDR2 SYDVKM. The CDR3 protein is CASRYGNFQPQHF. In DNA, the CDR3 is TGTGCCAGCAGGTACGGAAACTTTCAGCCCCAGCATTTT.

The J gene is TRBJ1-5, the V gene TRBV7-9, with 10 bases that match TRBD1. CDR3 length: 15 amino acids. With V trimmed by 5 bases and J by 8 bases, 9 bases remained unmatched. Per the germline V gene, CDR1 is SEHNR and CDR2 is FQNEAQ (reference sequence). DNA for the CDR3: TGTGCCAGCAGCCGCTCGGGACAGGGGAATGAGCCCCAGCATTTT. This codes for CASSRSGQGNEPQHF.

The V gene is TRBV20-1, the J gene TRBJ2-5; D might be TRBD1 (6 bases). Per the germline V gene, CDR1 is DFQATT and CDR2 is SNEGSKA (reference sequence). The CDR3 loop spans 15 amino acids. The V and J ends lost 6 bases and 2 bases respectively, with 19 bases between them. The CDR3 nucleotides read TGCAGTGCGGGAGAGGACAGTTTTACACAAGAGACCCAGTACTTC. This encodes CSAGEDSFTQETQYF.

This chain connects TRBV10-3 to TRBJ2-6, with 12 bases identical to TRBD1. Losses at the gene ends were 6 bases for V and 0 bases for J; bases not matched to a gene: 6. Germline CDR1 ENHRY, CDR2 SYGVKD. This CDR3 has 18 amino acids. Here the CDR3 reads CAISLRDRGLSGANVLTF. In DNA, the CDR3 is TGTGCCATCAGCCTCCGGGACAGGGGGCTCTCTGGGGCCAACGTCCTGACTTTC.

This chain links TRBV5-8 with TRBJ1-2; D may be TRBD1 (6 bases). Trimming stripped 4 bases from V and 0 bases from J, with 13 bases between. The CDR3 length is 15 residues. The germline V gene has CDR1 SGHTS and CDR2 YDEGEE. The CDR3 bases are TGTGCCAGCAGCATTACAGGGTTAGCTAACTATGGCTACACCTTC. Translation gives CASSITGLANYGYTF.

In DNA, the CDR3 is TGTGCCAGCAGCTCGGGACGGATCAATCAGCCCCAGCATTTT. Translated, it gives CASSSGRINQPQHF. The chain has TRBV16 and TRBJ1-5; D might be TRBD1 (5 bases). The V end was cut by 5 bases, the J end by 3 bases, with 11 bases between. The germline gives CDR1 KGHSY, CDR2 FQNENV. The CDR3 sequence is 14 residues long.

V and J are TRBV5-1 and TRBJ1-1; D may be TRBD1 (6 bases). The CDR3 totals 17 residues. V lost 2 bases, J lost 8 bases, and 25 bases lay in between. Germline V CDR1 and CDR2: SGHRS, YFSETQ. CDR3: CASSLSSQSSTGTEAFF. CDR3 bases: TGCGCCAGCAGCTTATCGAGCCAGAGTAGCACGGGGACAGAAGCTTTCTTT.